Listed below are T cell receptor beta chains from one sample, sequenced in a study of neoadjuvant anti-PD-1 for oral cavity cancer. Profiled with immunoSEQ multiplex PCR; TCRdb holds only in-frame clones, not every one. The sample carries 55,000 to 80,000 clones, 83% recorded once. Specimen: PBMCs, collected before nivolumab (anti-PD-1) treatment. These receptors all stem from a person between 40 and 85 years old with oral cavity squamous cell carcinoma. The CDR3 runs from the conserved cysteine through the conserved F or W. The D gene is left open where the match is weak. The listing skips clone size in some rows; elsewhere it reads once, few, many or a size class.

V: TRBV11-2; length: 14; size: .; J: TRBJ2-1; D: .; DNA: TGTGCCAGCAGCCAAAGAGCAGGGCACAATGAGCAGTTCTTC; CDR3: CASSQRAGHNEQFF
V: TRBV5-1; length: 16; size: .; J: TRBJ2-7; D: TRBD2; DNA: TGCGCCAGCAGCTTCCGAATAGGACTAGCGGGAGACGAGCAGTACTTC; CDR3: CASSFRIGLAGDEQYF
V: TRBV2; length: 15; size: .; J: TRBJ2-5; D: TRBD2; DNA: TGTGCCAGCAGCGTACGAGCGGGGGACCAAGAGACCCAGTACTTC; CDR3: CASSVRAGDQETQYF
V: TRBV23-1; length: 17; size: once; J: TRBJ2-2; D: .; DNA: TGCGCCATCATAGCCACTGGGTGGGAGAACGACACCGGGGAGCTGTTTTTT; CDR3: CAIIATGWENDTGELFF
V: TRBV5-8; length: 15; size: .; J: TRBJ1-1; D: .; DNA: TGTGCCAGCAGCCTGGGAGTTGGGGTGAACACTGAAGCTTTCTTT; CDR3: CASSLGVGVNTEAFF
V: TRBV9; length: 14; size: .; J: TRBJ2-2; D: TRBD1; DNA: TGTGCCAGCAGCCGGGACAGGGGGGCCGGGGAGCTGTTTTTT; CDR3: CASSRDRGAGELFF
V: TRBV19; length: 14; size: .; J: TRBJ2-1; D: .; DNA: TGTGCCAGTAGTTCGCTAGCCCCTAGCAATGAGCAGTTCTTC; CDR3: CASSSLAPSNEQFF
V: TRBV5-1; length: 16; size: .; J: TRBJ2-3; D: TRBD2; DNA: TGCGCCAGCAGCTTGGCCGCGGGAGTTTTGACAGATACGCAGTATTTT; CDR3: CASSLAAGVLTDTQYF
V: TRBV6-5; length: 12; size: once; J: TRBJ1-1; D: .; DNA: TGTGCCAGCGGTTCAGTGAACACTGAAGCTTTCTTT; CDR3: CASGSVNTEAFF
V: TRBV6-1; length: 14; size: .; J: TRBJ2-7; D: .; DNA: TGTGCCAGCAGTGAAGGAGAGGGGGGCTACGAGCAGTACTTC; CDR3: CASSEGEGGYEQYF
V: TRBV14; length: 13; size: .; J: TRBJ1-6; D: .; DNA: TGTGCCAGCAGCCAAGGAGCAGATGCACCCCTCCACTTT; CDR3: CASSQGADAPLHF
V: TRBV28; length: 14; size: .; J: TRBJ2-7; D: TRBD2; DNA: TGTGCCAGCAGGTCCGGGACTAGCGGTTACGAGCAGTACTTC; CDR3: CASRSGTSGYEQYF
V: TRBV2; length: 13; size: .; J: TRBJ1-2; D: TRBD1; DNA: TGTGCCAGCAGTGGGACAGGGGTATATGGCTACACCTTC; CDR3: CASSGTGVYGYTF
V: TRBV4-1; length: 14; size: .; J: TRBJ2-1; D: .; DNA: TGCGCCAGCAGCCAAGTGAGCTTCATAGATGAGCAGTTCTTC; CDR3: CASSQVSFIDEQFF
V: TRBV7-6; length: 13; size: .; J: TRBJ2-5; D: .; DNA: TGTGCCAGCAGCGAACCGGCCAGGGTTCCCCAGTACTTC; CDR3: CASSEPARVPQYF
V: TRBV11-3; length: 15; size: once; J: TRBJ2-3; D: TRBD1; DNA: TGTGCCAGCAGCCCCGGGACAGGAAACACAGATACGCAGTATTTT; CDR3: CASSPGTGNTDTQYF
V: TRBV7-9; length: 12; size: few; J: TRBJ2-7; D: .; DNA: TGTGCCACCGTGGGTGGCTTGGGCGAGCAGTACTTC; CDR3: CATVGGLGEQYF
V: TRBV6-5; length: 13; size: .; J: TRBJ2-1; D: .; DNA: TGTGCCAGCAGCCGTCGGACAGAGAATGAGCAGTTCTTC; CDR3: CASSRRTENEQFF
V: TRBV30; length: 13; size: .; J: TRBJ2-7; D: .; DNA: TGTGCCTGGAGTGAGGGTTTAAGGTACGAGCAGTACTTC; CDR3: CAWSEGLRYEQYF
V: TRBV10-1; length: 14; size: .; J: TRBJ2-3; D: .; DNA: TGCGCCAGCAGCGGTAGAAGGGATGGAGATACGCAGTATTTT; CDR3: CASSGRRDGDTQYF
V: TRBV10-2; length: 15; size: .; J: TRBJ1-1; D: .; DNA: TGCGCCAGCAGTGAGTCAGGCAGATCGAACACTGAAGCTTTCTTT; CDR3: CASSESGRSNTEAFF
V: TRBV9; length: 16; size: .; J: TRBJ2-3; D: TRBD2; DNA: TGTGCCAGCAGCGCGGGAGGTAGCGGGACCACAGATACGCAGTATTTT; CDR3: CASSAGGSGTTDTQYF